The clone carrying this T cell receptor (beta chain) was seen once. This sample was included in a study of T cell responses to AZD1222 COVID-19 vaccine. The table came from immunoSEQ multiplex PCR; TCRdb's copy has only in-frame clones and leaves some out. Among 83,000 or so clones listed, 75% to 95% were seen once. The length of the CDR3 is 12 residues. CDR1 and CDR2 from the germline V gene are KGHSH and LQKENI. The germline V and J ends were trimmed by 4 bases and 7 bases, with 10 bases remaining between them. The rearrangement links TRBV18 to TRBJ1-1; no clear D gene. This receptor was identified in an adult who received the AZD1222 COVID-19 vaccine. The source material was peripheral blood, sampled 28 days after the second AZD1222 dose. This CDR3 reads CASSRGRDEAFF. The CDR3 nucleotides are TGTGCCAGCTCACGGGGTAGGGATGAAGCTTTCTTT.